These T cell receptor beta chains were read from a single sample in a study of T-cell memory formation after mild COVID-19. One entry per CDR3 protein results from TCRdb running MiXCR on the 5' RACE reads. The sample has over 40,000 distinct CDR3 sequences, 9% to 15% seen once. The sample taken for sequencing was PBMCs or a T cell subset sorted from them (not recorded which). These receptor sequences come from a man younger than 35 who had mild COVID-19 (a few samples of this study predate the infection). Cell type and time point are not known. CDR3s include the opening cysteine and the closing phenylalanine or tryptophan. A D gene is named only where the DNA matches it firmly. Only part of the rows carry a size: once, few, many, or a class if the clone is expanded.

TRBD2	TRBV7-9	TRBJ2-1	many	TGTGCCAGCAGCCCCGCCAGGGCTAGCGGGGGCCGGAGTGAGCAGTTCTTC	CASSPARASGGRSEQFF
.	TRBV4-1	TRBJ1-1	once	TGCGCCAGCAGCCAGTTCGGCAGGAACACTGAAGCTTTCTTT	CASSQFGRNTEAFF
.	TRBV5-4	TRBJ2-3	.	TGTGCCAGCAGCTTAAGCAGGGTGAGGAGCACAGATACGCAGTATTTT	CASSLSRVRSTDTQYF
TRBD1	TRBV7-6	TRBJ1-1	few	TGTGCCAGCAGCCCCCACACAGGGGCGGTTCAAGCTTTCTTT	CASSPHTGAVQAFF
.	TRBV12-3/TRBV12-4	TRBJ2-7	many	TGTGCCAGCAGCCACCGGGACGTAGCCTACGAGCAGTACTTC	CASSHRDVAYEQYF
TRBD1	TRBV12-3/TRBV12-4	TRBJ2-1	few	TGTGCCAGCAGTCCAAACGGACAGGGGGCCTACAATGAGCAGTTCTTC	CASSPNGQGAYNEQFF
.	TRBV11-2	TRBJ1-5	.	TGTGCCAGCAGCTACCGGGATCAGCCCCAGCATTTT	CASSYRDQPQHF
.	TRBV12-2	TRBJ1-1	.	TGTGCAAGTCGCCCTCCAGCCAGGCTCATGAACACTGAAGCTTTCTTT	CASRPPARLMNTEAFF
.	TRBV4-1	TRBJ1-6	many	TGCGCCAGCAGCCAAGGCAGCCAAGACCTTTATAATTCACCCCTCCACTTT	CASSQGSQDLYNSPLHF
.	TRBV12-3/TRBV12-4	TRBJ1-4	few	TGTGCCAGCAGTTTGGGAGCCGGCGATGAAAAACTGTTTTTT	CASSLGAGDEKLFF
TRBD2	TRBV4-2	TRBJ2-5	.	TGTGCCAGCAGTCCTAGCGGGGGGGGCGAGACCCAGTACTTC	CASSPSGGGETQYF
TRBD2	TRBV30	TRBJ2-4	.	TGTGCCTGGAGTCGGGGGGGGCTCAACATTCAGTACTTC	CAWSRGGLNIQYF
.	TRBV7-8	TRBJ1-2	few	TGTGCCAGCAGCTTAGCGCACGGGGCTACTAACTATGGCTACACCTTC	CASSLAHGATNYGYTF
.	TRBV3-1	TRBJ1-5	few	TGTGCCAGCAGCGCTGGTGGGGGGGATCAGCCCCAGCATTTT	CASSAGGGDQPQHF
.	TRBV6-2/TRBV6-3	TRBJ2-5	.	TGTGCCAGCCGAGCACACAGCCAAGAGACCCAGTACTTC	CASRAHSQETQYF
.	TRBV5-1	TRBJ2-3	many	TGCGCCAGCAGCTCCCAGTTGAGCACAGATACGCAGTATTTT	CASSSQLSTDTQYF
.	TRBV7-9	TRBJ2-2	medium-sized	TGTGCCCTTCGGGACACCGGGGAGCTGTTTTTT	CALRDTGELFF
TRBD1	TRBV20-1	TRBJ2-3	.	TGCAGTGCTAGACCCGACAGGGGGCTAACAGATACGCAGTATTTT	CSARPDRGLTDTQYF
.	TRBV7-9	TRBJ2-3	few	TGTGCCAGCAGCTTTTTAGATACGCAGTATTTT	CASSFLDTQYF
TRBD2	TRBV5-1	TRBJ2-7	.	TGCGCCAGCAGCTTGGGCGGGGGAGGCAACGAGCAGTACTTC	CASSLGGGGNEQYF
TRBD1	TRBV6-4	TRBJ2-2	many	TGTGCCAGCAGTGACGGACAGGGGGCCGGGGAGCTGTTTTTT	CASSDGQGAGELFF
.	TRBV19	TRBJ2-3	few	TGTGCCAGTACTCCTGGACTAACAGATACGCAGTATTTT	CASTPGLTDTQYF
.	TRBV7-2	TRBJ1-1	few	TGTGCCAGCAGCTTGACTCCCGACCGCGAAGCTTTCTTT	CASSLTPDREAFF
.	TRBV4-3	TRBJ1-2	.	TGCGCCAGCAGCCCCAAAGGGGGCTATGGCTACACCTTC	CASSPKGGYGYTF
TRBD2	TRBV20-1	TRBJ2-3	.	TGCAGTGCTCGGCGGCGGGGGGTTACGCAGTATTTT	CSARRRGVTQYF
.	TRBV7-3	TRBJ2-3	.	TGTGCCAGCAGCTGGACAGATGCAGATACGCAGTATTTT	CASSWTDADTQYF
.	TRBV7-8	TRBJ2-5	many	TGTGCCAGCAGCTTACATCCGCGAGTGCCAGGGGAAGAGACCCAGTACTTC	CASSLHPRVPGEETQYF
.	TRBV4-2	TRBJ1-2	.	TGTGCCAGCAGCCGGGAGGGGGACCTTTATGGCTACACCTTC	CASSREGDLYGYTF
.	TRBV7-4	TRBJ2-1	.	TGTGCCAGCAGCTTACTGCGGCATAAGGTGGATGAGCAGTTCTTC	CASSLLRHKVDEQFF